This TCR beta chain was observed in a study of T cell responses to AZD1222 COVID-19 vaccine. The protocol was immunoSEQ multiplex PCR, while the TCRdb copy is restricted to in-frame clones and leaves out a portion. The sample has around 140,000 clones, about 94% seen once. General observations from the study: Without day 14 samples, only post-peak T cell repertoires were studied.

Comments on this clone: What it binds is unknown.

CDR1 LGHDT and CDR2 YNNKEL come from the germline V gene (reference sequence). With V trimmed by 0 bases and J by 8 bases, 6 bases remained unmatched. The CDR3 runs to 15 residues. The source is an adult in good health. This specimen consisted of peripheral blood, obtained on day 0 of AZD1222 vaccination. The genes are TRBV3-1 (or the pseudogene TRBV3-2) and TRBJ1-4, with 7 nucleotides matching TRBD1. This CDR3 reads CASSQDPDREEKLFF. The CDR3 bases are TGTGCCAGCAGCCAAGACCCCGACAGGGAAGAAAAACTGTTTTTT.